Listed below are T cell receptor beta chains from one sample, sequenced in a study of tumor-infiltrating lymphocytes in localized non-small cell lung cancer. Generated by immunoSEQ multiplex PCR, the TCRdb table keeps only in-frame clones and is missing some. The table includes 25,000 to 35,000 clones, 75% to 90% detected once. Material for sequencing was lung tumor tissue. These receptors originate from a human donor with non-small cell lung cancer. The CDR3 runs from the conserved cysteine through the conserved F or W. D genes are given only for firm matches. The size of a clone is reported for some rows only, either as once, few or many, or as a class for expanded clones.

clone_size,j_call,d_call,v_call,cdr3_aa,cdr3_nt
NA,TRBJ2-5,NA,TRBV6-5,CASRRGTWETQYF,TGTGCCAGCAGACGCGGGACCTGGGAGACCCAGTACTTC
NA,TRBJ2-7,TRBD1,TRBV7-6,CASSKDRAGYEQYF,TGTGCCAGCAGCAAGGACAGGGCCGGCTACGAGCAGTACTTC
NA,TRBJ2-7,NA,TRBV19,CASRPGPTYEQYF,TGTGCCAGTAGACCCGGGCCGACCTACGAGCAGTACTTC
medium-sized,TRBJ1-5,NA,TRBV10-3,CAISASGDQPQHF,TGTGCCATCAGTGCCTCCGGTGATCAGCCCCAGCATTTT
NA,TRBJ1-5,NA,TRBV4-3,CASSQGRGQPQHF,TGCGCCAGCAGCCAGGGGAGAGGGCAGCCCCAGCATTTT
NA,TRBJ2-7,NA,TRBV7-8,CASSHPGNPYEQYF,TGTGCCAGCAGCCATCCGGGAAACCCCTACGAGCAGTACTTC
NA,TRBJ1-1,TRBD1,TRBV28,CASSISRTGAVAEAFF,TGTGCCAGCAGTATAAGCCGGACAGGGGCCGTCGCTGAAGCTTTCTTT
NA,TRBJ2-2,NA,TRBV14,CASSLLAANTGELFF,TGTGCCAGCAGCCTCTTAGCGGCGAACACCGGGGAGCTGTTTTTT
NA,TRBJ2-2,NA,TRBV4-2,CASSQYSRELFF,TGTGCCAGCAGCCAATACTCCCGGGAGCTGTTTTTT
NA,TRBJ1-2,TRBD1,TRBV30,CAWDDRGKGYGYTF,TGTGCCTGGGACGACAGGGGAAAGGGCTATGGCTACACCTTC
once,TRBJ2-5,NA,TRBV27,CASSSEGRRETQYF,TGTGCCAGCTCCAGTGAGGGCAGACGAGAGACCCAGTACTTC
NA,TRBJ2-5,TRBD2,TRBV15,CATSYFGGGAGETQYF,TGTGCCACCAGCTATTTTGGCGGGGGGGCCGGGGAGACCCAGTACTTC
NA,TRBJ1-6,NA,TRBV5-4,CASSFRTASNSPLHF,TGTGCCAGCAGCTTCCGGACAGCGTCAAATTCACCCCTCCACTTT
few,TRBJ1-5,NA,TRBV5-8,CASSLRQYGNQPQHF,TGTGCCAGCAGCTTGAGGCAATATGGCAATCAGCCCCAGCATTTT
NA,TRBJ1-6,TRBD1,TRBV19,CASSVTGVDSPLHF,TGTGCCAGTAGTGTGACAGGGGTGGATTCACCCCTCCACTTT
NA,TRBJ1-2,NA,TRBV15,CATSREAGSYGYTF,TGTGCCACCAGCAGAGAGGCGGGGAGCTATGGCTACACCTTC
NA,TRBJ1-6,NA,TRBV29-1,CSVEEPPGSPLHF,TGCAGCGTTGAAGAACCTCCGGGTTCACCCCTCCACTTT
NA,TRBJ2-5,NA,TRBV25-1,CASSEIGGVGGETQYF,TGTGCCAGCAGTGAAATAGGCGGGGTCGGTGGGGAGACCCAGTACTTC
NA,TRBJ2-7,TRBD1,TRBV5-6,CASSLGGTGAIYYEQYF,TGTGCCAGCAGCTTGGGGGGGACAGGGGCTATATACTACGAGCAGTACTTC
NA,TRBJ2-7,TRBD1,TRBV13,CASSSRDRGSPYEQYF,TGTGCCAGCAGCTCCCGGGACAGGGGATCCCCCTACGAGCAGTACTTC
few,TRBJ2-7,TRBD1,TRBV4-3,CASSQQTGDDEQYF,TGCGCCAGCAGCCAACAGACAGGGGACGACGAGCAGTACTTC
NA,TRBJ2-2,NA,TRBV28,CASTPIPGELFF,TGTGCCAGCACCCCGATTCCCGGGGAGCTGTTTTTT
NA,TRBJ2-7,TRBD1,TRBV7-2,CASSQGTGGSYEQYF,TGTGCCAGCAGCCAAGGGACAGGGGGCTCCTACGAGCAGTACTTC
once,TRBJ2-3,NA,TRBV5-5,CASSFRLFGDTQYF,TGTGCCAGCAGCTTTCGGTTGTTCGGAGATACGCAGTATTTT
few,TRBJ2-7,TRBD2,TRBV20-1,CSGGRDEQYF,TGCAGTGGAGGGAGGGACGAGCAGTACTTC
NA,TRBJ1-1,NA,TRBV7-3,CASSVQENTEAFF,TGTGCCAGCAGCGTTCAGGAGAACACTGAAGCTTTCTTT
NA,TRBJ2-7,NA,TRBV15,CATSRDDSGTYEQYF,TGTGCCACCAGCAGAGATGACTCAGGAACCTACGAGCAGTACTTC
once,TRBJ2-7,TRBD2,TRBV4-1,CASSPSGIRGDEQYF,TGCGCCAGCAGCCCCTCGGGTATACGGGGGGACGAGCAGTACTTC
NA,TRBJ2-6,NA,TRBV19,CASRPVGDPSGANVLTF,TGTGCCAGTAGGCCTGTTGGGGATCCGTCTGGGGCCAACGTCCTGACTTTC
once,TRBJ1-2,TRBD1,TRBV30,CAWSVLGGQGQKNYGYTF,TGTGCCTGGAGTGTACTCGGGGGACAGGGCCAGAAAAACTATGGCTACACCTTC
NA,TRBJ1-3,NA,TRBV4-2,CASSQEGRPGRGNTIYF,TGTGCCAGCAGCCAAGAAGGTCGCCCAGGGCGGGGAAACACCATATATTTT
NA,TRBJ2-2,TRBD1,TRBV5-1,CASSLDRGAELFF,TGCGCCAGCAGCTTGGACAGGGGCGCGGAGCTGTTTTTT
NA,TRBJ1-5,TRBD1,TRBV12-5,CASGLVLTGEYSNQPQHF,TGTGCTAGTGGTTTGGTACTCACAGGGGAATATAGCAATCAGCCCCAGCATTTT
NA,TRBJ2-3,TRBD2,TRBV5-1,CASSLSVSGANIDTQYF,TGCGCCAGCAGCTTGTCGGTTAGCGGGGCAAACATCGATACGCAGTATTTT
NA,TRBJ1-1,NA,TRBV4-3,CASSQEYSNTEAFF,TGCGCCAGCAGCCAAGAATATTCGAACACTGAAGCTTTCTTT
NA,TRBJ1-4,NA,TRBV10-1,CASRMRTNEKLFF,TGCGCCAGCAGGATGAGAACTAATGAAAAACTGTTTTTT
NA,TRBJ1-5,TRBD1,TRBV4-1,CASSPTGTVNQPQHF,TGCGCCAGCAGCCCTACCGGGACAGTGAATCAGCCCCAGCATTTT
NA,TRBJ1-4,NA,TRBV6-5,CASSYGSATNEKLFF,TGTGCCAGCAGTTACGGGTCTGCAACTAATGAAAAACTGTTTTTT
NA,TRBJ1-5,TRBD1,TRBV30,CAWRTTGSNQPQHF,TGTGCCTGGAGGACGACAGGGAGCAATCAGCCCCAGCATTTT
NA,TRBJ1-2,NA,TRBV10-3,CAISPGQGDGYTF,TGTGCCATCAGTCCAGGGCAGGGAGATGGCTACACCTTC
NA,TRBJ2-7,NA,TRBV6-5,CASSSSTEYEQYF,TGTGCCAGCAGTTCCTCGACAGAATACGAGCAGTACTTC